Below are 26 T cell receptor beta chains sequenced from a single sample in a study of cytomegalovirus exposure and HLA in healthy donors. Use of 60 Vbeta and 13 Jbeta primers characterized the PCR. TCRdb's copy holds only in-frame clones and misses some; the assay was immunoSEQ multiplex PCR. Found here are fewer than 200,000 clones, approximately 74% of them singletons; the top ten hold around 2.8%. Sequenced input: PBMCs. These receptors were taken from a woman aged 25 to 39 in good health and CMV-seronegative.

The chain couples TRBV7-2 to TRBJ2-7; possible D gene TRBD2, 6 bases. CDR1 is SGHTA and CDR2 is FQGNSA in the germline V gene. The V end was cut by 5 bases, the J end by 3 bases, with 11 bases between. The CDR3 runs to 13 residues. The CDR3: CASSRPRDYEQYF. The CDR3 DNA reads TGTGCCAGCAGCCGCCCGCGGGACTACGAGCAGTACTTC.

V gene TRBV7-2 combines with J gene TRBJ2-1; 7 positions agree with TRBD2. The V gene's germline CDR1 is SGHTA and CDR2 FQGNSA. J lost 0 bases, V lost 0 bases, and 5 bases had no gene match. This CDR3 is built from 17 residues. CDR3: CASSLAAGVGSYNEQFF. In nucleotides, the CDR3 is TGTGCCAGCAGCTTAGCGGCGGGGGTCGGCTCCTACAATGAGCAGTTCTTC.

The V call is TRBV9, the J call TRBJ2-7; 10 bases fit TRBD2. V gave up 0 bases and J gave up 3 bases; unmatched junction bases: 3. The CDR3 is 15 residues long. Germline V gene lookup returns CDR1 SGDLS and CDR2 YYNGEE. The CDR3 nucleotides are TGTGCCAGCAGCGTAGGGACTAGCGGATACTACGAGCAGTACTTC. Its protein is CASSVGTSGYYEQYF.

The rearrangement joins TRBV7-9 to TRBJ2-1, with D hard to call. CDR1 and CDR2 (germline): SEHNR, FQNEAQ (reference sequence). The CDR3 consists of 13 residues. V was trimmed by 1 base and J by 8 bases, leaving 9 bases between them. The CDR3 DNA is TGTGCCAGCAGCTTAGAACCACGGGATGAGCAGTTCTTC. Amino acid sequence: CASSLEPRDEQFF.

The genes are TRBV7-9 and TRBJ2-2; 16 positions agree with TRBD2. The germline V gene has CDR1 SEHNR and CDR2 FQNEAQ (reference sequence). The CDR3 runs 17 residues. V lost 4 bases and J lost 6; bases outside the gene matches: 5. CDR3 sequence (DNA): TGTGCCAGCAGCTCCCCGGGACTAGCGGGAGGGCCCGGGGAGCTGTTTTTT. Residues: CASSSPGLAGGPGELFF. The full variable domain, in which reference TRBV7-9 and TRBJ2-2 provide the parts outside the CDR3, is DTGVSQNPRHKITKRGQNVTFRCDPISEHNRLYWYRQTLGQGPEFLTYFQNEAQLEKSRLLSDRFSAERPKGSFSTLEIQRTEQGDSAMYLCASSSPGLAGGPGELFFGEGSRLTVL.

This clone was seen just once. The V and J genes are TRBV9 and TRBJ2-1, with 7 bases that match TRBD2. From germline, CDR1 is SGDLS and CDR2 YYNGEE. The trim removed 4 bases at V and 4 bases at J, leaving 8 bases unmatched. The CDR3 contains 15 residues. The CDR3 here is CASSPGGGIYNEQFF. The DNA of the CDR3 is TGTGCCAGCAGCCCGGGGGGAGGGATATACAATGAGCAGTTCTTC.

The genes are TRBV28 and TRBJ2-7; a weak D match, TRBD2 (6 bases). Germline-derived CDR1 and CDR2 are MDHEN and SYDVKM. The CDR3 runs 16 residues. V dropped 5 bases and J dropped 2 bases, with 19 bases sitting between them. The CDR3 sequence is CASSDGGTAGTYEQYF. CDR3 bases: TGTGCCAGCAGTGATGGTGGGACTGCTGGAACCTACGAGCAGTACTTC. The complete variable domain, with remaining parts taken from reference TRBV28 and TRBJ2-7, reads DVKVTQSSRYLVKRTGEKVFLECVQDMDHENMFWYRQDPGLGLRLIYFSYDVKMKEKGDIPEGYSVSREKKERFSLILESASTNQTSMYLCASSDGGTAGTYEQYFGPGTRLTVT.

The rearrangement joins TRBV7-9 to TRBJ2-5, with 8 positions matching TRBD1. This CDR3 has 14 amino acids. Germline V gene sequence: CDR1 SEHNR, CDR2 FQNEAQ (reference sequence). With V trimmed by 4 bases and J by 5 bases, 6 bases remained unmatched. The CDR3 region has the DNA TGTGCCAGCAGCTCCAGACAGGGGTTGGAGACCCAGTACTTC. Residues: CASSSRQGLETQYF.

The chain links TRBV2 to TRBJ2-7; 11 bases match TRBD2. Germline loops: CDR1 SNHLY, CDR2 FYNNEI. The CDR3 is 16 residues long. The trim removed 1 base at V and 4 bases at J, leaving 6 bases unmatched. CDR3 nucleotides: TGTGCCAGCAGTGAAGGGGTGGCTAGCGGGAGGTACGAGCAGTACTTC. Translated, it gives CASSEGVASGRYEQYF.

The V gene is TRBV19, the J gene TRBJ1-5; weak D call: TRBD1 (5 bases). The V end was cut by 0 bases, the J end by 4 bases, with 22 bases between. The CDR3 has 19 residues. Germline-derived CDR1 and CDR2 are LNHDA and SQIVND (reference sequence). This CDR3 reads CASSIEGWTDNRFNQPQHF. CDR3 nucleotide sequence: TGTGCCAGTAGTATAGAGGGTTGGACGGACAACCGATTTAATCAGCCCCAGCATTTT. Supplemented by reference TRBV19 and TRBJ1-5, the full variable domain reads DGGITQSPKYLFRKEGQNVTLSCEQNLNHDAMYWYRQDPGQGLRLIYYSQIVNDFQKGDIAEGYSVSREKKESFPLTVTSAQKNPTAFYLCASSIEGWTDNRFNQPQHFGDGTRLSIL.

The J gene is TRBJ2-5, the V gene TRBV7-2; D not resolved. The V end lost 6 bases, the J end lost 5 bases, and 16 bases lay between the germline ends. In germline, CDR1 is SGHTA, CDR2 FQGNSA. This CDR3 is built from 14 residues. CDR3: CASSSFGLSETQYF. DNA of the CDR3: TGTGCCAGCAGTTCGTTCGGGTTATCTGAGACCCAGTACTTC.

This clone came up a few times. This CDR3 reads CASSSRGRFETQYF. The CDR3 DNA is TGTGCCAGCAGTTCCAGGGGGCGGTTCGAGACCCAGTACTTC. The rearrangement links TRBV27 to TRBJ2-5, with TRBD1 matching 8 bases. The V segment lost 4 bases and the J segment 5 bases; nucleotides outside the gene matches: 6. The CDR3 covers 14 residues. CDR1 and CDR2 (germline): MNHEY, SMNVEV (reference sequence).

This chain links TRBV9 with TRBJ2-1; TRBD2 matches 7 bases. Germline V CDR1 and CDR2: SGDLS, YYNGEE. With 2 bases clipped from V and 8 bases from J, the junction kept 10 bases outside the gene matches. CDR3 length: 15 residues. The CDR3, as DNA: TGTGCCAGCAGCGTTTGGGGAGGGTTTAGGGATGAGCAGTTCTTC. Its translation is CASSVWGGFRDEQFF.

V and J are TRBV19 and TRBJ1-1; 7 nucleotides align to TRBD1. The CDR3 is 16 amino acids. With V trimmed by 4 bases and J by 1 base, 9 bases remained unmatched. Germline values: CDR1 LNHDA, CDR2 SQIVND (reference sequence). This CDR3 reads CASSKPRDSKNTEAFF. CDR3 sequence (DNA): TGTGCCAGTAGTAAGCCACGGGACAGTAAGAACACTGAAGCTTTCTTT.

The chain carries TRBV30 and TRBJ1-5; a possible D gene is TRBD1 (6 bases). Germline CDR1 reads GTSNPN; CDR2 reads SVGIG (reference sequence). V lost 3 bases and J lost 3, with 18 bases in between. The CDR3 runs 16 residues. This chain's CDR3 is CAWRGTAGTINQPQHF. The CDR3 DNA follows: TGTGCCTGGAGGGGGACCGCCGGGACAATCAATCAGCCCCAGCATTTT.

The chain links TRBV7-2 to TRBJ2-5; a possible D gene is TRBD1 (6 bases). The V gene's germline CDR1 is SGHTA and CDR2 FQGNSA. There are 15 residues in the CDR3. Trimming took 1 base from V and 5 from J, leaving 14 bases between them. The CDR3, as DNA: TGTGCCAGCAGCTTAGTTGGACAGTGGGGGGAGACCCAGTACTTC. It specifies CASSLVGQWGETQYF.

The chain is built from TRBV29-1 and TRBJ2-1, with TRBD2 matching over 12 bases. The trim removed 5 bases at V and 4 bases at J, leaving 9 bases unmatched. In germline, CDR1 is SQVTM, CDR2 ANQGSEA. The CDR3 runs to 16 residues. For the CDR3, the DNA is TGCAGCGTTTTCCTATCAGGACTAGCGGGATACAATGAGCAGTTCTTC. Protein: CSVFLSGLAGYNEQFF.

This clone has just a few counts. This chain uses TRBV7-2 with TRBJ1-6; no definite D call. The germline V and J ends were trimmed by 1 base and 0 bases, with 4 bases remaining between them. The CDR3 extends over 15 amino acids. In germline, CDR1 is SGHTA, CDR2 FQGNSA. The CDR3 reads CASSLVASYNSPLHF. CDR3 coding DNA: TGTGCCAGCAGCTTAGTAGCCTCCTATAATTCACCCCTCCACTTT.

This chain uses TRBV18 with TRBJ1-1; tentatively, D is TRBD1 (5 bases). The CDR3 has 14 residues. V shed 3 bases and J shed 5 bases, with 13 bases lying between them. Germline CDR1 reads KGHSH; CDR2 reads LQKENI. DNA of the CDR3: TGTGCCAGCTCACCGCGCCAGGGTGAAACTGAAGCTTTCTTT. This translates into CASSPRQGETEAFF.

This clone was counted between two and nine times. J is TRBJ2-5 and V is TRBV6-1; TRBD2 agrees at 7 bases. CDR1 and CDR2 (germline): MNHNS, SASEGT. The CDR3 sequence is 16 residues long. J gave up 0 bases and V 0 bases, and 4 bases lay outside the gene matches. In DNA form, the CDR3 reads TGTGCCAGCAGTGAAGCCGGGGGGACCGACCAAGAGACCCAGTACTTC. Residues: CASSEAGGTDQETQYF.

This clone was picked up a small number of times. The V gene is TRBV7-2, the J gene TRBJ1-1; D perhaps matches TRBD1 (6 bases). CDR3 length equals 15 residues. Germline assignment: CDR1 SGHTA and CDR2 FQGNSA. Trimming pared 6 bases from V and 1 base from J, leaving 15 bases between. CDR3 DNA: TGTGCCAGCAGTTACTTAACAGGGTCGAACACTGAAGCTTTCTTT. Translating it yields CASSYLTGSNTEAFF.

This sequence joins TRBV30 and TRBJ2-1; TRBD2 matches 7 bases. The CDR3 runs to 14 residues. In germline, CDR1 is GTSNPN, CDR2 SVGIG (reference sequence). The J segment lost 4 bases and the V segment lost 5 bases, leaving 8 bases of the junction unmatched. CDR3 amino acids: CAWGAFGRYNEQFF. In DNA form, the CDR3 reads TGTGCCTGGGGGGCGTTCGGGAGGTACAATGAGCAGTTCTTC.

The chain uses TRBV6-5 and TRBJ1-5, with 8 positions matching TRBD1. Looked up from germline, CDR1 is MNHEY and CDR2 is SVGAGI. The V gene end was trimmed by 5 bases and the J gene end by 2 bases; junction bases not matched to a gene: 2. CDR3 size: 14 residues. CDR3 residues: CASSLQGGNQPQHF. The CDR3 DNA reads TGTGCCAGCAGTCTACAGGGGGGCAATCAGCCCCAGCATTTT.

V usage is TRBV5-4 and J usage is TRBJ1-2; no definite D call. This CDR3 contains 16 residues. Per the germline V gene, CDR1 is SGHNT and CDR2 is YYREEE (reference sequence). Deletions cut 4 bases from V and 7 bases from J, with 23 bases between. The CDR3 DNA is TGTGCCAGCAGCGGTAGTGGAGGACCTCCCAGTAGTGGCTACACCTTC. It translates to CASSGSGGPPSSGYTF.

V gene TRBV19 combines with J gene TRBJ2-3, with 9 bases lining up with TRBD2. CDR1 is LNHDA and CDR2 is SQIVND in the germline V gene (reference sequence). This CDR3 contains 21 residues. V lost 0 bases and J lost 6; bases outside the gene matches: 22. The CDR3 spells CASSIDREAGGTNSLGDTQYF. As DNA, the CDR3 is TGTGCCAGTAGTATAGATCGGGAAGCGGGGGGAACCAACTCTCTCGGGGATACGCAGTATTTT.

This rearrangement joins TRBV7-9 to TRBJ2-3; perhaps TRBD2 as D (6 bases). The germline V gene has CDR1 SEHNR and CDR2 FQNEAQ (reference sequence). The CDR3 covers 15 residues. Between the trimmed V and J ends, which lost 3 bases and 2 bases, there was a span of 12 bases. The CDR3 spells CASSFGVAATDTQYF. Here the CDR3 DNA reads TGTGCCAGCAGCTTTGGAGTAGCGGCCACAGATACGCAGTATTTT.